The next 2 T cell receptor delta chains were all read from a single sample in a study of gamma-delta T cells after stem cell transplantation. TCRdb re-called the RT-PCR reads using CATT. The data show around 16,000 delta-chain clones, about 8.6% seen once. The sample was gamma-delta T cells. These TCRs come from a human donor. It is not recorded whose cells these are; they may come from a transplant donor.

The chain uses TRDV2 and TRDJ1; D call uncertain. Germline V gives CDR1 GEAIGNYY, CDR2 EKD. V dropped 1 base and J dropped 3 bases, with 23 bases sitting between them. The CDR3 covers 18 residues. The CDR3 spells CACDTGRVETTDADKLIF. The DNA for the CDR3 is TGTGCCTGTGACACTGGACGGGTGGAGACCACGGACGCCGATAAACTCATCTTT.

To note about this clone: Germline and junction disagree at one end, which may indicate a read error. The chain employs TRDV2 and TRDJ2, with D maybe TRDD3 (6 bases). CDR1 and CDR2 from the germline V gene are GEAIGNYY and EKD. This CDR3 comprises 20 residues. The CDR3 bases are TGTGCCTGCGACTCCCATGGGATGGGGGGCAAAAACCTTTCGACAGCAAAACTCTTCTTT. Translation: CACDSHGMGGKNLSTAKLFF.